The rows below give T cell receptor beta chains drawn from one sample of a study of cytomegalovirus exposure and HLA in healthy donors. TCRdb's table, derived via immunoSEQ multiplex PCR, lists solely in-frame clones and lacks some. Its table records over 100,000 clones. Sequencing input: PBMCs. The source of these receptors is a man aged 40-49 years in good health and CMV-seropositive. The CDR3 runs from the conserved cysteine through the conserved F or W. A D gene is named only where the DNA matches it firmly.

.,TRBV9,TRBJ1-4,CASSPVVGGEKLFF,TGTGCCAGCAGCCCCGTAGTGGGGGGTGAAAAACTGTTTTTT
.,TRBV5-8,TRBJ1-5,CASSLAQNQPQHF,TGTGCCAGCAGCTTGGCACAGAACCAGCCCCAGCATTTT
TRBD2,TRBV9,TRBJ2-7,CASSARDSSGDSYEQYF,TGTGCCAGCAGCGCACGAGACTCTAGCGGGGACTCCTACGAGCAGTACTTC
TRBD2,TRBV28,TRBJ2-3,CASSLLAGGPDTQYF,TGTGCCAGCAGTTTACTAGCGGGAGGACCAGATACGCAGTATTTT
.,TRBV27,TRBJ2-3,CASSTTFLTDTQYF,TGTGCCAGCAGTACGACTTTTCTCACAGATACGCAGTATTTT
.,TRBV5-1,TRBJ2-7,CASRGPYEQYF,TGCGCCAGCAGGGGCCCCTACGAGCAGTACTTC
.,TRBV18,TRBJ1-1,CASSVGVDNTEAFF,TGTGCCAGCTCCGTCGGGGTGGATAACACTGAAGCTTTCTTT
.,TRBV29-1,TRBJ2-3,CSVDKSGSGTDTQYF,TGCAGCGTTGACAAATCTGGTAGCGGCACAGATACGCAGTATTTT
.,TRBV28,TRBJ1-4,CASSVQGMDEKLFF,TGTGCCAGCAGTGTCCAGGGAATGGATGAAAAACTGTTTTTT
.,TRBV7-9,TRBJ1-2,CASSHRQGNGYTF,TGTGCCAGCAGTCATCGGCAGGGAAATGGCTACACCTTC
TRBD1,TRBV27,TRBJ2-3,CASPLRDRGLSTDTQYF,TGTGCCAGTCCTTTGAGAGACAGGGGGCTTAGCACAGATACGCAGTATTTT
TRBD2,TRBV4-2,TRBJ2-7,CASSRRVAGEEQYF,TGTGCCAGCAGCCGGCGGGTAGCGGGAGAAGAGCAGTACTTC
.,TRBV7-9,TRBJ2-7,CASSSELGTRAYEQYF,TGTGCCAGCAGCTCTGAGTTGGGGACAAGGGCCTACGAGCAGTACTTC
.,TRBV5-6,TRBJ2-7,CASSPVKGNSYEQYF,TGTGCCAGCAGCCCCGTGAAGGGGAACTCCTACGAGCAGTACTTC
.,TRBV5-4,TRBJ1-2,CASSPDITNYGYTF,TGTGCCAGCAGCCCCGACATAACTAACTATGGCTACACCTTC
TRBD1,TRBV7-3,TRBJ2-6,CASSLGDRFGSGANVLTF,TGTGCCAGCAGCTTAGGGGACAGGTTCGGCTCTGGGGCCAACGTCCTGACTTTC
TRBD1,TRBV27,TRBJ2-7,CASSVTGGLTYEQYF,TGTGCCAGCAGTGTGACAGGGGGCTTAACCTACGAGCAGTACTTC
.,TRBV10-1,TRBJ2-7,CASRTLSSYEQYF,TGCGCCAGCAGGACATTGAGCTCCTACGAGCAGTACTTC
TRBD2,TRBV2,TRBJ2-2,CANNRQTSGRVGELFF,TGTGCCAACAACCGTCAGACTAGCGGGAGGGTCGGGGAGCTGTTTTTT
.,TRBV5-1,TRBJ1-3,CASSVSGVVGNTIYF,TGCGCCAGCAGCGTATCAGGGGTAGTAGGAAACACCATATATTTT
TRBD1,TRBV6-5,TRBJ2-7,CASSYAGTGGPYEQYF,TGTGCCAGCAGTTACGCCGGGACAGGGGGTCCCTACGAGCAGTACTTC
.,TRBV6-4,TRBJ1-2,CASSDRETTF,TGTGCCAGCAGTGACCGGGAGACCACCTTC
TRBD1,TRBV25-1,TRBJ2-2,CASSGNDRDNTGELFF,TGTGCCAGCAGTGGAAACGACAGGGATAACACCGGGGAGCTGTTTTTT
.,TRBV4-3,TRBJ1-1,CASSQDRAEAFF,TGCGCCAGCAGCCAAGATCGGGCTGAAGCTTTCTTT
TRBD1,TRBV19,TRBJ1-6,CASSTSTGGSSPLHF,TGTGCCAGTAGTACCTCGACAGGGGGCAGTTCACCCCTCCACTTT
TRBD1,TRBV4-1,TRBJ1-2,CASSRTSDRENYGYTF,TGCGCCAGCAGCCGAACCTCGGACAGGGAAAACTATGGCTACACCTTC
TRBD1,TRBV5-6,TRBJ1-2,CASSLGQGGTYGYTF,TGTGCCAGCAGCCTAGGACAGGGGGGGACCTATGGCTACACCTTC
TRBD2,TRBV29-1,TRBJ2-7,CSVPTGGEQYF,TGCAGCGTCCCCACGGGGGGCGAGCAGTACTTC
TRBD2,TRBV2,TRBJ2-7,CASSVISGSPVEQYF,TGTGCCAGCAGTGTAATTAGCGGGTCCCCTGTCGAGCAGTACTTC
TRBD2,TRBV28,TRBJ2-7,CASSLGLAEVKQYF,TGTGCCAGCAGTCTCGGACTAGCGGAGGTGAAGCAGTACTTC
TRBD1,TRBV29-1,TRBJ2-3,CSVDRGSTDTQYF,TGCAGCGTTGACAGGGGGAGCACAGATACGCAGTATTTT